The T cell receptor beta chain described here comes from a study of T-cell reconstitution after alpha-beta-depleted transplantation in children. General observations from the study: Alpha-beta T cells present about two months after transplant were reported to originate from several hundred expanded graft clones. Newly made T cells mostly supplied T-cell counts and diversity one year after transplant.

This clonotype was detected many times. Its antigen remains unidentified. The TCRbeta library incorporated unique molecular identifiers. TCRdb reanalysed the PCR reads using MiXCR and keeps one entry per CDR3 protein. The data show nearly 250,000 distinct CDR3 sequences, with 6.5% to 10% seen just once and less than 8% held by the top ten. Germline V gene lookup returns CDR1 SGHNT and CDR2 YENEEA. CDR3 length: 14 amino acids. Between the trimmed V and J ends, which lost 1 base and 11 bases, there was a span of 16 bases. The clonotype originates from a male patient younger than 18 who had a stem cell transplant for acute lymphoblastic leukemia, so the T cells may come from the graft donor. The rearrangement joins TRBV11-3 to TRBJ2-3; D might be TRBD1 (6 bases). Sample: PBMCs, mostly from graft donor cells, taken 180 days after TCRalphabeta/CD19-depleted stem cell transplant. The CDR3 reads CASSLGSGMGQQYF. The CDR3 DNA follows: TGTGCCAGCAGCTTAGGGAGTGGAATGGGACAGCAGTATTTT.